This T cell receptor (beta chain) was captured in a study of T cell repertoires in cytomegalovirus infection. Study information: Public TCR beta signatures provided an indication of both CMV infection and a matching HLA type.

Study-wide findings and caveats: Clonotypes of TCR beta that were HLA-C-restricted and CMV-specific dominated the ex vivo response. Based on cumulative public TCR beta family frequency, carriers of CMV plus the relevant HLA were identified.

This clonotype turned up a few times. Its cognate antigen is unknown. With 0 bases removed from V and 6 bases from J, the gap between germline ends came to 8 bases. Germline V CDR1 and CDR2: LGHDT, YNNKEL (reference sequence). The CDR3 consists of 13 residues. TCRdb re-derived calls from the reads in MiXCR, one entry per CDR3 protein. The sample holds under 600,000 distinct CDR3 sequences, 15% to 20% seen once. The chain joins TRBV3-1 to TRBJ1-1; D not certain. Sequencing input: CD8+ T cells from PBMCs. The receptor was derived from a human donor in good health (CMV status not recorded). Some clones in this sample may be carry-over from other donors' samples. The CDR3 coding sequence is TGTGCCAGCAGCCAAGAGAGTGACGCTGAAGCTTTCTTT. Amino acid sequence: CASSQESDAEAFF.